These T cell receptor beta chains were read from a single sample in a study of cytomegalovirus exposure and HLA in healthy donors. Repertoires were generated with immunoSEQ multiplex PCR, while TCRdb's copy carries only in-frame clones and drops some. Seen in this sample are under 100,000 clones; the ten most common clones hold 3% to 4%. Sequenced sample: PBMCs. The receptors here all came from a woman aged 25 to 39 in good health and CMV-seronegative. The CDR3 runs from the conserved cysteine through the conserved F or W. The D gene is left open where the match is weak. Size is stated for part of the rows, as once, few or many counts, or as a class when the clone is expanded.

V: TRBV28
J: TRBJ1-1
size: -
D: -
DNA: TGTGCCAGCAAACGAAACCGCGGCCTTGAAGCTTTCTTT
CDR3: CASKRNRGLEAFF

V: TRBV7-3
J: TRBJ2-1
size: -
D: TRBD2
DNA: TGTGCCAGCAGCTCGACCCCCGGGGGGGAGCAGTTCTTC
CDR3: CASSSTPGGEQFF

V: TRBV27
J: TRBJ2-2
size: -
D: TRBD1
DNA: TGTGCCAGCAGGGGATACAGGGGGCAGACCGGGGAGCTGTTTTTT
CDR3: CASRGYRGQTGELFF

V: TRBV7-9
J: TRBJ1-4
size: medium-sized
D: TRBD1
DNA: TGTGCCAGCAGCACTTACAGGGGTACTAATGAAAAACTGTTTTTT
CDR3: CASSTYRGTNEKLFF

V: TRBV5-1
J: TRBJ1-1
size: -
D: -
DNA: TGCGCCAGCAGGCGGGACCCTTTAAACACTGAAGCTTTCTTT
CDR3: CASRRDPLNTEAFF

V: TRBV7-2
J: TRBJ2-3
size: -
D: TRBD1
DNA: TGTGCCAGCAGCTTGACAGGGGCACGAGATACGCAGTATTTT
CDR3: CASSLTGARDTQYF

V: TRBV6-1
J: TRBJ1-4
size: -
D: TRBD1
DNA: TGTGCCAGCAGCGAAGGGGGGCAGGGGGCATTCCCCGCAACTAATGAAAAACTGTTTTTT
CDR3: CASSEGGQGAFPATNEKLFF

V: TRBV6-6
J: TRBJ2-2
size: -
D: -
DNA: TGTGCCAGCATATCGAGGAACACCGGGGAGCTGTTTTTT
CDR3: CASISRNTGELFF

V: TRBV2
J: TRBJ2-3
size: -
D: -
DNA: TGTGCCAGCAGTGGGCCCGGGACTCCCCACACAGATACGCAGTATTTT
CDR3: CASSGPGTPHTDTQYF

V: TRBV11-3
J: TRBJ2-2
size: -
D: -
DNA: TGTGCCAGCAGGATTAACACGAACACCGGGGAGCTGTTTTTT
CDR3: CASRINTNTGELFF

V: TRBV9
J: TRBJ2-7
size: -
D: -
DNA: TGTGCCAGCAGCGTAGAGGACAGCTCCTACGAGCAGTACTTC
CDR3: CASSVEDSSYEQYF

V: TRBV4-2
J: TRBJ2-7
size: -
D: -
DNA: TGTGCCAGCAGCCAAGATCCCTCCAGGCCCGGCTCCTACGAGCAGTACTTC
CDR3: CASSQDPSRPGSYEQYF

V: TRBV10-3
J: TRBJ1-5
size: -
D: TRBD1
DNA: TGCGCCATCAGTGAGCCCGGGACAGGACATAGCAATCAGCCCCAGCATTTT
CDR3: CAISEPGTGHSNQPQHF

V: TRBV27
J: TRBJ1-1
size: -
D: TRBD1
DNA: TGTGCCAGCACCCGGACAGGGTGGAACACTGAAGCTTTCTTT
CDR3: CASTRTGWNTEAFF

V: TRBV5-1
J: TRBJ2-2
size: -
D: -
DNA: TGCGCCAGCAGCTGGGCGGGACCTAACACCGGGGAGCTGTTTTTT
CDR3: CASSWAGPNTGELFF

V: TRBV7-9
J: TRBJ2-1
size: -
D: TRBD2
DNA: TGTGCCAGCAGCTCTACTAGCGGGAGGTTCGGTGAGCAGTTCTTC
CDR3: CASSSTSGRFGEQFF

V: TRBV28
J: TRBJ2-5
size: -
D: -
DNA: TGTGCCAGTAGCACTTTGGGGGCGACAGAGACCCAGTACTTC
CDR3: CASSTLGATETQYF

V: TRBV10-3
J: TRBJ1-1
size: -
D: -
DNA: TGTGCCATCACAGGTCCCCCGAACACTGAAGCTTTCTTT
CDR3: CAITGPPNTEAFF

V: TRBV6-5
J: TRBJ1-1
size: -
D: -
DNA: TGTGCCAGCACCAGACAGATGAACACTGAAGCTTTCTTT
CDR3: CASTRQMNTEAFF

V: TRBV27
J: TRBJ1-1
size: -
D: -
DNA: TGTGCCAGCAGCTGGGACACCACGAACACTGAAGCTTTCTTT
CDR3: CASSWDTTNTEAFF

V: TRBV19
J: TRBJ1-1
size: -
D: -
DNA: TGTGCCAGTAGTATTAGGCTACTGAGACTTTCGAACACTGAAGCTTTCTTT
CDR3: CASSIRLLRLSNTEAFF

V: TRBV7-6
J: TRBJ2-7
size: -
D: TRBD1
DNA: TGTGCCAGCAGCTTGGGGGCCGACAGGGTCTACGAGCAGTACTTC
CDR3: CASSLGADRVYEQYF

V: TRBV5-6
J: TRBJ2-1
size: -
D: TRBD2
DNA: TGTGCCACGGCCGGGACTAGCGGGCCCGGGGAGCAGTTCTTC
CDR3: CATAGTSGPGEQFF

V: TRBV5-1
J: TRBJ1-5
size: -
D: -
DNA: TGCGCCAGCAGCCCGCAAGGGGGAGGGCCATGGCAGCCCCAGCATTTT
CDR3: CASSPQGGGPWQPQHF

V: TRBV7-2
J: TRBJ2-2
size: -
D: -
DNA: TGTGCCAGCAGCTTTACTCCCGGCACCGGGGAGCTGTTTTTT
CDR3: CASSFTPGTGELFF

V: TRBV13
J: TRBJ1-1
size: -
D: -
DNA: TGTGCCAGCAGCTTAGGCAGGGGAACTGAAGCTTTCTTT
CDR3: CASSLGRGTEAFF

V: TRBV5-4
J: TRBJ1-5
size: -
D: TRBD1
DNA: TGTGCCAGCAGCCAGGGGGGCGATCAGCCCCAGCATTTT
CDR3: CASSQGGDQPQHF

V: TRBV7-3
J: TRBJ1-1
size: -
D: -
DNA: TGTGCCAGCAGCCGGTCCGCGGAAACTGAAGCTTTCTTT
CDR3: CASSRSAETEAFF

V: TRBV23-1
J: TRBJ1-5
size: -
D: -
DNA: TGCGCCAGCAGTCAATCGGGGGGGGATGGCCAGCCCCAGCATTTT
CDR3: CASSQSGGDGQPQHF

V: TRBV18
J: TRBJ1-1
size: -
D: TRBD1
DNA: TGTGCCAGCTCTCAGGAAGGGGGCGGAGGGACTGAAGCTTTCTTT
CDR3: CASSQEGGGGTEAFF

V: TRBV7-9
J: TRBJ1-2
size: -
D: TRBD1
DNA: TGTGCCAGCAGCTTAGGAGCCGGGACAGGGGATGGCTACACCTTC
CDR3: CASSLGAGTGDGYTF

V: TRBV2
J: TRBJ1-5
size: -
D: -
DNA: TGTGCCAGCAGGCGACAGGAGCCCCAGCATTTT
CDR3: CASRRQEPQHF

V: TRBV6-6
J: TRBJ1-1
size: medium-sized
D: -
DNA: TGTGCCAGCAGTTACCACAGGGTCACGAACACTGAAGCTTTCTTT
CDR3: CASSYHRVTNTEAFF

V: TRBV2
J: TRBJ1-1
size: -
D: -
DNA: TGTGCCAGCAGTTCACAGGGGAACACTGAAGCTTTCTTT
CDR3: CASSSQGNTEAFF

V: TRBV5-4
J: TRBJ2-5
size: -
D: TRBD2
DNA: TGTGCCAGCAGAGGGACTAGCGGGGGGGAGACCCAGTACTTC
CDR3: CASRGTSGGETQYF

V: TRBV19
J: TRBJ1-5
size: -
D: -
DNA: TGTGCCAGTAGTATAGATAGGGCAACAGGGCACCAGCATTTT
CDR3: CASSIDRATGHQHF

V: TRBV27
J: TRBJ2-2
size: -
D: TRBD2
DNA: TGTGCCAGCAGTTTAGACCCTAGCGGGGGGTCCGGGGAGCTGTTTTTT
CDR3: CASSLDPSGGSGELFF

V: TRBV6-1
J: TRBJ1-5
size: -
D: -
DNA: TGTGCCAGCAGTGAAGCGCTTCAGGTTAGCAATCAGCCCCAGCATTTT
CDR3: CASSEALQVSNQPQHF

V: TRBV28
J: TRBJ1-5
size: -
D: -
DNA: TGTGCCAGCAGTTTATACCGACAAATGAATCAGCCCCAGCATTTT
CDR3: CASSLYRQMNQPQHF

V: TRBV28
J: TRBJ1-1
size: -
D: -
DNA: TGTGCCAGCAGTTTCGTGGGAAGGGGGAGCACTGAAGCTTTCTTT
CDR3: CASSFVGRGSTEAFF

V: TRBV5-4
J: TRBJ2-1
size: -
D: TRBD1
DNA: TGTGCCAGCAGACGTACAGGGGCCACCTACAATGAGCAGTTCTTC
CDR3: CASRRTGATYNEQFF

V: TRBV9
J: TRBJ1-2
size: -
D: -
DNA: TGTGCCAGCAACGACGGAAGCGTTTATGGCTACACCTTC
CDR3: CASNDGSVYGYTF

V: TRBV5-1
J: TRBJ2-4
size: -
D: TRBD1
DNA: TGCGCCAGCAGCAAGGGACAGAGGGACATTCAGTACTTC
CDR3: CASSKGQRDIQYF

V: TRBV29-1
J: TRBJ1-2
size: -
D: -
DNA: TGCAGCGTTGAAGATAGGGGATTAGCTAACTATGGCTACACCTTC
CDR3: CSVEDRGLANYGYTF

V: TRBV28
J: TRBJ2-1
size: -
D: TRBD1
DNA: TGTGCCAGCAGGCAGGGACAGAGTTACAATGAGCAGTTCTTC
CDR3: CASRQGQSYNEQFF

V: TRBV5-4
J: TRBJ2-1
size: -
D: TRBD2
DNA: TGTGCCAGCACTGGGGAGGGAGTCGAGCAGTTCTTC
CDR3: CASTGEGVEQFF

V: TRBV15
J: TRBJ2-2
size: -
D: -
DNA: TGTGCCACCAGCAGGGACGGGGGGAACACCGGGGAGCTGTTTTTT
CDR3: CATSRDGGNTGELFF

V: TRBV28
J: TRBJ2-7
size: -
D: TRBD1
DNA: TGTGCCAGCAGTGTGCCGGGACAGGGGCTTTCAAGCTACGAGCAGTACTTC
CDR3: CASSVPGQGLSSYEQYF

V: TRBV4-1
J: TRBJ2-7
size: -
D: TRBD2
DNA: TGCGCCAGCAGCCCGAGACTAGCGATCCCCTACGAGCAGTACTTC
CDR3: CASSPRLAIPYEQYF

V: TRBV9
J: TRBJ2-3
size: -
D: -
DNA: TGTGCCAGCAGCGTAGCAACTAGTTCAGATACGCAGTATTTT
CDR3: CASSVATSSDTQYF

V: TRBV2
J: TRBJ1-6
size: -
D: -
DNA: TGTGCCAGCACCTTATCGGCGCTTGGGGCTTCACCCCTCCACTTT
CDR3: CASTLSALGASPLHF

V: TRBV19
J: TRBJ2-1
size: -
D: TRBD2
DNA: TGTGCCAGTAGTAAGGGCGGGAGCTCCTACAATGAGCAGTTCTTC
CDR3: CASSKGGSSYNEQFF

V: TRBV4-2
J: TRBJ2-7
size: -
D: -
DNA: TGTGCCAGCAGCCAAGGTGAGAAGGACAACAAGTACTTC
CDR3: CASSQGEKDNKYF